The rows below give T cell receptor beta chains drawn from one sample of a study of shared clonotypes between healthy human individuals. Measured with immunoSEQ multiplex PCR; TCRdb has only the in-frame clones, and not every one. Here the sample spans 450,000 to 700,000 clones, nearly 97% being singletons. Sequencing was carried out using naive CD8+ T cells sorted from blood. These receptors all stem from a woman aged 25 to 39 in good health. The CDR3 runs from the conserved cysteine through the conserved F or W. Each record gives: J gene, V gene, clone size, CDR3 protein. Rows may omit the clone size; those that give it use once, few, many or a size class.

TRBJ2-1 | TRBV7-6 | NA | CASSLKGEQFF
TRBJ1-2 | TRBV7-9 | NA | CASSPPRELGYTF
TRBJ2-2 | TRBV28 | NA | CASSFSNTGELFF
TRBJ2-7 | TRBV27 | NA | CASSLSFPGYEQYF
TRBJ1-5 | TRBV4-2 | NA | CASSQDGEGWGNQPQHF
TRBJ1-1 | TRBV7-9 | once | CASSSGTAAFF
TRBJ2-7 | TRBV13 | NA | CASSPPGSYEQYF
TRBJ2-1 | TRBV29-1 | NA | CSGFSGNYNEQFF
TRBJ2-2 | TRBV4-1 | once | CASSGTLAGANTGELFF
TRBJ1-1 | TRBV27 | NA | CASSLSQRTEAFF